A selection of T cell receptor beta chains follows, all from one sample in a study of CD8 T cells in Susac syndrome. A single record per CDR3 protein comes from TCRdb applying MiXCR to the immunoSEQ multiplex PCR reads. Altogether a few hundred thousand distinct CDR3 sequences are present, 93% being singletons, with the ten largest covering around 0.07%. Sequencing was carried out using CD4+ T cells from PBMCs. These receptor sequences come from a human donor with multiple sclerosis. CDR3s include the opening cysteine and the closing phenylalanine or tryptophan. A D gene is named only where the DNA matches it firmly. Clone size is given for some rows only: seen once, a few or many times, or a class if the clone is expanded.

d_gene: .; abundance: .; j_gene: TRBJ1-1; v_gene: TRBV6-4; CDR3nt: TGTGCCAGCAGTGAGGGGACGGACTCCACTGAAGCTTTCTTT; CDR3aa: CASSEGTDSTEAFF
d_gene: .; abundance: .; j_gene: TRBJ1-1; v_gene: TRBV5-1; CDR3nt: TGCGCCAGCAGCTTGGGGGCTCTATCGAACACTGAAGCTTTCTTT; CDR3aa: CASSLGALSNTEAFF
d_gene: .; abundance: once; j_gene: TRBJ2-7; v_gene: TRBV15; CDR3nt: TGTGCCACCAGCAGAGATTTGGCCTACGAGCAGTACTTC; CDR3aa: CATSRDLAYEQYF
d_gene: .; abundance: .; j_gene: TRBJ1-2; v_gene: TRBV12-3/TRBV12-4; CDR3nt: TGTGCCAGCACTGCAGCCCCACCCTATGGCTACACCTTC; CDR3aa: CASTAAPPYGYTF
d_gene: TRBD2; abundance: .; j_gene: TRBJ2-1; v_gene: TRBV29-1; CDR3nt: TGCAGCGCAACAGACTCCGGGAGGGGATATGAGCAGTTCTTC; CDR3aa: CSATDSGRGYEQFF
d_gene: TRBD2; abundance: .; j_gene: TRBJ2-3; v_gene: TRBV6-1; CDR3nt: TGTGCCAGCAGTGGGCGGGGGGTAGCGGACACAGATACGCAGTATTTT; CDR3aa: CASSGRGVADTDTQYF
d_gene: .; abundance: .; j_gene: TRBJ1-4; v_gene: TRBV28; CDR3nt: TGTGCCAGCAGTTCTCCAGGTGGGCCAGGAGAAAAACTGTTTTTT; CDR3aa: CASSSPGGPGEKLFF
d_gene: .; abundance: .; j_gene: TRBJ1-4; v_gene: TRBV3-1; CDR3nt: TGTGCCAGCGCAAACTTTGCAACTAATGAAAAACTGTTTTTT; CDR3aa: CASANFATNEKLFF
d_gene: .; abundance: .; j_gene: TRBJ2-2; v_gene: TRBV5-6; CDR3nt: TGTGCCAGCAGCTCCCTAGGCGGGGAGCTGTTTTTT; CDR3aa: CASSSLGGELFF
d_gene: TRBD1; abundance: once; j_gene: TRBJ2-3; v_gene: TRBV12-3/TRBV12-4; CDR3nt: TGTGCCAGCAGTCCTGACAGGGAATACACAGATACGCAGTATTTT; CDR3aa: CASSPDREYTDTQYF
d_gene: .; abundance: .; j_gene: TRBJ1-5; v_gene: TRBV20-1; CDR3nt: TGCAGTGCCCCCCTTGGTGACAATCAGCCCCAGCATTTT; CDR3aa: CSAPLGDNQPQHF
d_gene: .; abundance: .; j_gene: TRBJ1-6; v_gene: TRBV10-2; CDR3nt: TGCGCCAGCAGTGAGTCGTGGGACGGAGGGAATTCACCCCTCCACTTT; CDR3aa: CASSESWDGGNSPLHF
d_gene: .; abundance: .; j_gene: TRBJ1-4; v_gene: TRBV30; CDR3nt: TGTGCCTGGAGGAGGGAAGCCAAATATGAAAAACTGTTTTTT; CDR3aa: CAWRREAKYEKLFF
d_gene: .; abundance: .; j_gene: TRBJ1-1; v_gene: TRBV5-5; CDR3nt: TGTGCCAGCAGCTCGAAAGACAGTTACACTGAAGCTTTCTTT; CDR3aa: CASSSKDSYTEAFF
d_gene: TRBD1; abundance: .; j_gene: TRBJ2-5; v_gene: TRBV27; CDR3nt: TGTGCCAGCAGAAATTCCGGGACAGGGAGGGAGACCCAGTACTTC; CDR3aa: CASRNSGTGRETQYF
d_gene: .; abundance: .; j_gene: TRBJ1-3; v_gene: TRBV5-4; CDR3nt: TGTGCCAGCAGCTTGGGTTCGGGGGCTGGAAACACCATATATTTT; CDR3aa: CASSLGSGAGNTIYF
d_gene: .; abundance: .; j_gene: TRBJ1-3; v_gene: TRBV29-1; CDR3nt: TGCAGCGTTGTGATCCCAACCTCTGGAAACACCATATATTTT; CDR3aa: CSVVIPTSGNTIYF
d_gene: .; abundance: .; j_gene: TRBJ1-1; v_gene: TRBV7-2; CDR3nt: TGTGCCAGCAGCTTAGTGGGCTCAGGGTCCACTGAAGCTTTCTTT; CDR3aa: CASSLVGSGSTEAFF
d_gene: .; abundance: .; j_gene: TRBJ2-1; v_gene: TRBV4-1; CDR3nt: TGCGCCAGCAGCCAAGTGGTCCAGCGGGTGAGCTCCTACAATGAGCAGTTCTTC; CDR3aa: CASSQVVQRVSSYNEQFF
d_gene: TRBD1; abundance: .; j_gene: TRBJ2-1; v_gene: TRBV19; CDR3nt: TGTGCCAGTAGTATGTCCCGGGACAGTAATGAGCAGTTCTTC; CDR3aa: CASSMSRDSNEQFF
d_gene: TRBD1; abundance: .; j_gene: TRBJ2-5; v_gene: TRBV9; CDR3nt: TGTGCCAGCAGCCCACTGACAGGGGACGAGACCCAGTACTTC; CDR3aa: CASSPLTGDETQYF
d_gene: .; abundance: .; j_gene: TRBJ2-3; v_gene: TRBV7-3; CDR3nt: TGTGCCAGCAGCTTAAGTCAACCAGATACGCAGTATTTT; CDR3aa: CASSLSQPDTQYF
d_gene: TRBD1; abundance: .; j_gene: TRBJ1-6; v_gene: TRBV30; CDR3nt: TGTGCCTGGACAGGGGGTAATTCACCCCTCCACTTT; CDR3aa: CAWTGGNSPLHF
d_gene: .; abundance: .; j_gene: TRBJ1-1; v_gene: TRBV6-1; CDR3nt: TGTGCCAGCGGTGACCTAGGCCCGAACACTGAAGCTTTCTTT; CDR3aa: CASGDLGPNTEAFF
d_gene: .; abundance: .; j_gene: TRBJ2-5; v_gene: TRBV12-3/TRBV12-4; CDR3nt: TGTGCCAGCAGTTTTTTAGACTTGGACAGTTGGGAGACCCAGTACTTC; CDR3aa: CASSFLDLDSWETQYF
d_gene: .; abundance: .; j_gene: TRBJ2-1; v_gene: TRBV6-2/TRBV6-3; CDR3nt: TGTGCCAGCAGTTATAAGTCCCGGGGAACAGGGCCCTATGAGCAGTTCTTC; CDR3aa: CASSYKSRGTGPYEQFF
d_gene: TRBD2; abundance: .; j_gene: TRBJ2-3; v_gene: TRBV20-1; CDR3nt: TGCAGTGCTAGAGGAGCTAGCGGGGTCACAGATACGCAGTATTTT; CDR3aa: CSARGASGVTDTQYF
d_gene: .; abundance: .; j_gene: TRBJ1-1; v_gene: TRBV6-5; CDR3nt: TGTGCCAGCAGTGACGGTTTGGGGAACACTGAAGCTTTCTTT; CDR3aa: CASSDGLGNTEAFF
d_gene: .; abundance: .; j_gene: TRBJ2-2; v_gene: TRBV9; CDR3nt: TGTGCCAGCAGCGCCGGGACAACAAACACCGGGGAGCTGTTTTTT; CDR3aa: CASSAGTTNTGELFF
d_gene: TRBD1; abundance: .; j_gene: TRBJ1-2; v_gene: TRBV6-5; CDR3nt: TGTGCCAGCAGTTACTTACGCGGGACAGAACTATATGGCTACACCTTC; CDR3aa: CASSYLRGTELYGYTF
d_gene: .; abundance: .; j_gene: TRBJ1-2; v_gene: TRBV6-5; CDR3nt: TGTGCCAGCAGTTACCTGACAGGAGATGGCTACACCTTC; CDR3aa: CASSYLTGDGYTF
d_gene: .; abundance: once; j_gene: TRBJ2-3; v_gene: TRBV4-1; CDR3nt: TGCGCCAGCAGCCAAGATGGTGCGGGGAACACAGATACGCAGTATTTT; CDR3aa: CASSQDGAGNTDTQYF